The clone carrying this TCR beta chain was found many times. This sample was taken from a study of regulatory T cells in long-lasting Graves disease. Through Arm-PCR of CDR3 regions and iRepertoire HTBI primers, TCR beta libraries were built. Each CDR3 protein gets one entry after TCRdb re-called the multiplex PCR reads with MiXCR. Here the sample spans about 440,000 distinct CDR3 sequences, under 15% being singletons. Time point described: newly diagnosed GD, antithyroid drugs for less than 3 months. Making the TCR library involved RNA that had been extracted from PBMCs. These data also featured in a second study, about T cells in Graves' hyperthyroidism and ophthalmopathy. That report adds: When ophthalmopathy did not progress within 18 months, Graves' hyperthyroidism was considered stable.

This TCR was recovered from a woman aged 30 to 39 with Graves disease. The sample consisted of peripheral blood mononuclear cells (PBMCs), taken at new diagnosis, from a patient treated with antithyroid drugs.

The CDR3 nucleotides read TGTGCCTGGAAGGGGATGTCTGAAGCTTTCTTT. Encoded protein: CAWKGMSEAFF. The chain joins TRBV30 to TRBJ1-1; a possible D gene is TRBD1 (5 bases). The CDR3 consists of 11 residues. Trimming took off 4 bases at V and 6 bases at J, with 9 bases between the two ends. The V gene's germline CDR1 is GTSNPN and CDR2 SVGIG (reference sequence).